This is a list of T cell receptor beta chains from one sample in a study of pediatric ulcerative colitis. The method was immunoSEQ multiplex PCR; TCRdb's version includes in-frame clones alone and lacks a portion of them. Of some 37,000 clones listed, 55% to 85% were seen once; the top ten hold 0.65% to 0.75%. Input material: gut tissue. The origin of the receptors is a boy aged 10-17 years with moderate ulcerative colitis. CDR3s leave out the opening cysteine and the closing phenylalanine or tryptophan. The D gene is left open where the match is weak.

-,TRBJ2-5,TRBV19,ASSPRKGRETQY
-,TRBJ1-1,TRBV9,ASSVVRDENTEAF
TRBD1,TRBJ1-2,TRBV7-2,ASTRQGINYGYT
-,TRBJ2-7,TRBV5-6,ASSLGYEQY
-,TRBJ2-2,TRBV6-5,ASSYGSHTGELF
-,TRBJ2-3,TRBV7-8,ASSLDSITRRTDTQY
-,TRBJ1-3,TRBV7-2,ASSLAPGPGNTIY
-,TRBJ2-1,TRBV18,ASSPKGLGGPYNEQF
-,TRBJ1-1,TRBV18,ASSPKFVDSPMNTEAF
-,TRBJ2-2,TRBV6-5,ASSYLRVKPGELF
TRBD1,TRBJ1-6,TRBV7-8,ASSVQGGYSPLH
-,TRBJ2-3,TRBV5-5,ASSIRLGSTDTQY
-,TRBJ2-7,TRBV29-1,SVEAGARGEQY
-,TRBJ2-3,TRBV6-5,ASSLRGTDTQY
TRBD2,TRBJ2-7,TRBV7-8,ASSHSGGSSYEQY
TRBD2,TRBJ2-7,TRBV11-2,ASSQGLAGGGLYEQY
TRBD1,TRBJ1-1,TRBV5-8,ASSSRQRTGLNTEAF
TRBD1,TRBJ2-7,TRBV7-2,ASNQLTGAHEQY
-,TRBJ1-2,TRBV19,ASSWGGQVHYGYT
-,TRBJ1-4,TRBV28,ASSRPKTRTGNEKLF
-,TRBJ2-1,TRBV5-1,ASHPWGASYNEQF
-,TRBJ2-7,TRBV28,ASSFLDRRAEQY
-,TRBJ2-7,TRBV15,ATSREDSAEQY
-,TRBJ2-1,TRBV9,ASSPTGYYNEQF
TRBD1,TRBJ1-2,TRBV5-6,ASSYGTGARGYT
-,TRBJ1-2,TRBV10-3,AISESIVGANYGYT
TRBD1,TRBJ1-2,TRBV7-9,ASSLDRGRGYT
TRBD1,TRBJ2-1,TRBV29-1,SVEAAGTGNNEQF
TRBD1,TRBJ2-1,TRBV7-9,ASSHRTGNYPYNEQF
-,TRBJ1-2,TRBV21-1,ASSPRTHTRGAPNYGYT
TRBD2,TRBJ2-1,TRBV18,ASSPIIGLAGSYNEQF
TRBD1,TRBJ2-5,TRBV30,AWSVLGGETQY
-,TRBJ1-2,TRBV7-8,ASSLEIGRSSYT
-,TRBJ1-2,TRBV20-1,SAIQGEGYT
TRBD2,TRBJ2-1,TRBV28,ASSLQRGVGNEQF
TRBD1,TRBJ1-5,TRBV7-2,ASSFYGQGGNQPQH
-,TRBJ1-3,TRBV6-6,ASSYYLQAGRNTIY
-,TRBJ2-1,TRBV5-1,ASNEGGTTSNEQF
-,TRBJ1-2,TRBV5-1,ASGNGDEGYGYT
-,TRBJ2-3,TRBV7-2,ASSFLGPDTQY
-,TRBJ1-3,TRBV4-1,ASSQRYTGNTIY
TRBD1,TRBJ2-3,TRBV12-5,ASGYPGGSTDTQY
-,TRBJ1-3,TRBV7-6,ASSLDWGSSGNTIY
TRBD1,TRBJ2-5,TRBV6-1,ASSDKGAQETQY
-,TRBJ2-3,TRBV9,ASSVAATASTDTQY
-,TRBJ2-3,TRBV18,ASSPPTVGTDTQY
-,TRBJ1-2,TRBV21-1,ASSNKTGGYT
-,TRBJ2-7,TRBV6-1,ASSGQVGYEQY
-,TRBJ2-2,TRBV6-4,ASSDSTVGELF
-,TRBJ2-7,TRBV2,ASSERGGRVDEQY
-,TRBJ2-7,TRBV6-5,ASGDRPYEQY
-,TRBJ2-5,TRBV10-3,AISAVGAEQETQY
-,TRBJ1-2,TRBV10-3,AISAKGWDGYT
TRBD2,TRBJ2-1,TRBV9,ASSVVAGAMNEQF
-,TRBJ2-1,TRBV7-9,ASSLVGGGWSEQF
-,TRBJ2-1,TRBV15,ATHRDFYNEQF
-,TRBJ2-7,TRBV28,ASRGTVGEQY